The sequence of this T cell receptor (beta chain) was determined in a study of cytomegalovirus exposure and HLA in healthy donors. Turning to this clone: The antigen is undetermined.

This PCR relied on a set of 60 Vbeta primers and 13 Jbeta primers. Method: immunoSEQ multiplex PCR; TCRdb's copy keeps in-frame clones and lacks some. The sample holds approximately 200,000 clones, 65% to 80% seen once. Study results and limitations: One variant, a missense change in DCLRE1C, was linked in a later analysis to TCR beta V- and J-gene trimming. Apparent HLA restriction characterized most CMV-associated TCR beta chains in a later analysis. Within the data, a cluster of highly shared sequence variants was likely a sequencing artifact.

Losses at the gene ends were 6 bases for V and 5 bases for J; bases not matched to a gene: 3. Germline CDR1 and CDR2: MNHNS and SASEGT. The CDR3 has 13 amino acids. Sequenced sample: PBMCs. This TCR was recovered from a girl aged 2-10 years in good health and CMV-seronegative. The chain combines TRBV6-1 with TRBJ2-5; 10 nucleotides line up with TRBD1. The DNA of the CDR3 is TGTGCCAGCAGAGACAGGGGGCGTGAGACCCAGTACTTC. Translation gives CASRDRGRETQYF.